Listed here are 28 T cell receptor beta chains from one sample, sequenced in a study of T cell responses to AZD1222 COVID-19 vaccine. Method: immunoSEQ multiplex PCR; TCRdb's copy keeps in-frame clones and lacks some. The table records roughly 100,000 clones, 70% to 90% of them present only once. Here the sequenced sample was peripheral blood, taken on day 0 of AZD1222 vaccination. The source is an adult in good health.

V is TRBV19 and J is TRBJ1-1; D is ambiguous. The V end was cut by 6 bases, the J end by 0 bases, with 14 bases between. The CDR3 loop spans 15 amino acids. Germline CDR1 is LNHDA and CDR2 is SQIVND (reference sequence). The CDR3 protein is CASRPGSSMNTEAFF. The DNA of the CDR3 is TGTGCCAGTAGACCGGGGAGCAGCATGAACACTGAAGCTTTCTTT.

CDR3 sequence (DNA): TGCACCAGCAGTCGGACCGAGGGACAGACCAACAATGAGCAGTTCTTC. This codes for CTSSRTEGQTNNEQFF. The chain uses TRBV1 and TRBJ2-1; TRBD1, as called in the table, went unchecked against the DNA. TRBV1 is recorded as a pseudogene. This CDR3 region has 16 residues.

The chain is built from TRBV13 and TRBJ2-7; no firm D call. Trimming left V 3 bases short and J 4 bases short, with 16 bases between. Germline CDR1 and CDR2: PRHDT and FYEKMQ (reference sequence). The CDR3 consists of 15 residues. CDR3 sequence (DNA): TGTGCCAGCAGCTTCGCAGGTCGTTTTTTGTACGAGCAGTACTTC. Residues: CASSFAGRFLYEQYF.

This rearrangement joins TRBV6-1 to TRBJ1-1; D unresolved. Germline V gene sequence: CDR1 MNHNS, CDR2 SASEGT. V lost 1 base and J 3 bases, leaving 9 bases between the germline ends. The CDR3 consists of 14 residues. The CDR3 sequence is CASSEGAGYTEAFF. The CDR3 nucleotides read TGTGCCAGCAGTGAAGGGGCAGGTTACACTGAAGCTTTCTTT.

The chain employs TRBV7-7 and TRBJ2-3; TRBD1 agrees at 7 bases. The germline V gene encodes CDR1 SSHAT and CDR2 FNYEAQ (reference sequence). The CDR3 sequence is 13 residues long. J gave up 8 bases and V 3 bases, and 5 bases lay outside the gene matches. DNA of the CDR3: TGTGCCAGCAGCTTCCAGGGGGACGGTACGCAGTATTTT. It translates to CASSFQGDGTQYF.

The rearrangement links TRBV15 to TRBJ1-6; perhaps TRBD1 as D (5 bases). There are 13 residues in the CDR3. Germline CDR1 reads LNHNV; CDR2 reads YYDKDF (reference sequence). Trimming left V 1 base short and J 13 bases short, with 11 bases between. This CDR3 reads CATSRVEGTPLHF. DNA of the CDR3: TGTGCCACCAGCAGAGTTGAGGGGACCCCCCTCCACTTT.

With respect to this clone: Other DNA sequences within the sample encode an identical CDR3. The V and J genes are TRBV5-1 and TRBJ1-1; 7 bases are a match to TRBD1. V trimming: 3 bases; J trimming: 2 bases; junction bases outside the gene matches: 13. Per the germline V gene, CDR1 is SGHRS and CDR2 is YFSETQ. The CDR3 loop spans 17 amino acids. This chain's CDR3 is CASSWGVPGQRNTEAFF. The CDR3 DNA sequence: TGCGCCAGCAGCTGGGGTGTCCCGGGACAGAGAAACACTGAAGCTTTCTTT.

The chain links TRBV5-6 to TRBJ1-6; D unclear. CDR1 and CDR2 from the germline V gene are SGHDT and YYEEEE. The CDR3 covers 14 residues. Trimming removed 4 bases from V and 3 bases from J, with 8 bases in between. CDR3 bases: TGTGCCAGCAGCCGCACGAGCTATAATTCACCCCTCCACTTT. Translating it yields CASSRTSYNSPLHF.

This rearrangement joins TRBV27 to TRBJ2-1, with 8 bases fitting TRBD2. The germline CDR1 and CDR2 sequences are MNHEY and SMNVEV (reference sequence). J gave up 5 bases and V 7 bases, and 13 bases lay outside the gene matches. This CDR3 is 16 amino acids long. The chain's CDR3 is CASTRTGTSPNNEQFF. The CDR3 bases are TGTGCCAGCACCCGAACCGGGACTAGTCCCAACAATGAGCAGTTCTTC.

The genes are TRBV12-3 or TRBV12-4 and TRBJ2-3; D gene ambiguous. V lost 6 bases, J lost 3 bases, and 4 bases lay in between. The CDR3 loop spans 11 amino acids. This chain's CDR3 is CASRATDTQYF. The DNA of the CDR3 is TGTGCCAGCAGGGCGACAGATACGCAGTATTTT.

The sample holds a few counts of this clone. The chain couples TRBV19 to TRBJ1-1, with no clear D. This CDR3 contains 14 residues. Trimming removed 1 base at V and 4 bases at J, with 10 bases between. Germline CDR1 is LNHDA and CDR2 is SQIVND (reference sequence). Here the CDR3 DNA reads TGTGCCAGTAGTATAGCCCCTTGGGGCACTGAAGCTTTCTTT. This translates into CASSIAPWGTEAFF.

V usage is TRBV9 and J usage is TRBJ2-7; 12 bases are shared with TRBD2. The V gene's germline CDR1 is SGDLS and CDR2 YYNGEE. The CDR3 contains 15 residues. Trimming cost V 0 bases and J 6 bases; bases outside gene matches: 4. Here the CDR3 DNA reads TGTGCCAGCAGCGTAGGCTCGGGACTAGCGGGCGAGCAGTACTTC. It yields the protein CASSVGSGLAGEQYF.

This clone was seen a single time. The chain employs TRBV18 and TRBJ1-1; no clear D gene. Germline V gene lookup returns CDR1 KGHSH and CDR2 LQKENI. The ends were cut back, 1 base at V and 0 bases at J, with 3 bases in the middle. This CDR3 has 13 residues. CDR3: CASSPQVNTEAFF. CDR3 sequence (DNA): TGTGCCAGCTCACCACAGGTGAACACTGAAGCTTTCTTT.

There are a few counts of this clone. The V gene is TRBV5-4, the J gene TRBJ1-2; 7 nucleotides align to TRBD1. CDR3 length: 13 amino acids. V shed 7 bases, J shed 4 bases, and the junction held 7 bases outside the gene matches. The germline gives CDR1 SGHNT, CDR2 YYREEE (reference sequence). This CDR3 reads CASGNTGAYGYTF. CDR3 bases: TGTGCCAGCGGCAACACAGGGGCCTATGGCTACACCTTC.

This clone was detected once. This rearrangement joins TRBV12-5 to TRBJ2-5; D not certain. Trimming left V 2 bases short and J 5 bases short, with 12 bases between. The CDR3 consists of 14 residues. Germline assignment: CDR1 LGHNT and CDR2 FRNRAP. CDR3 sequence: CASGLRFRAETQYF. The CDR3 coding sequence is TGTGCTAGTGGTTTGAGGTTTAGGGCTGAGACCCAGTACTTC.

The V and J genes are TRBV24-1 and TRBJ1-5, with 10 bases aligning to TRBD1. The CDR3 runs 16 residues. The junction had 10 bases not matched to a gene; V was cut back by 9 bases and J by 3 bases. The germline gives CDR1 KGHDR, CDR2 SFDVKD. CDR3 sequence reads: CATVRTGGDLNQPQHF. CDR3 bases: TGTGCCACCGTTAGGACAGGGGGAGATCTCAATCAGCCCCAGCATTTT.

The genes are TRBV7-9 and TRBJ1-4, with 11 positions matching TRBD1. The germline V gene encodes CDR1 SEHNR and CDR2 FQNEAQ (reference sequence). V was pared by 4 bases and J by 7 bases, with 11 bases of the junction left unmatched. The CDR3 has 17 residues. The CDR3 reads CASSSPGQGADGEKLFF. DNA for the CDR3: TGTGCCAGCAGCTCCCCTGGACAGGGGGCGGATGGTGAAAAACTGTTTTTT.

The chain links TRBV25-1 to TRBJ1-2; D remains ambiguous. The CDR3 spans 13 residues. Trimming pared 7 bases from V and 4 bases from J, leaving 13 bases between. Germline values: CDR1 MGHDK, CDR2 SYGVNS. The CDR3 DNA reads TGTGCCAGCAATACAGTCGGAGGCTATGGCTACACCTTC. This gives the protein CASNTVGGYGYTF.

This clone occurred once. This chain uses TRBV7-3 with TRBJ2-1; no definite D call. The CDR3 has 14 amino acids. Per the germline V gene, CDR1 is SGHTA and CDR2 is FQGTGA. Trimming took off 6 bases at V and 0 bases at J, with 9 bases between the two ends. CDR3 sequence (DNA): TGTGCCAGCAGGGAAACGAGCTCCTACAATGAGCAGTTCTTC. This translates into CASRETSSYNEQFF.

The rearrangement uses TRBV9 and TRBJ1-2, with TRBD1 matching over 7 bases. The CDR3 length is 14 residues. Germline values: CDR1 SGDLS, CDR2 YYNGEE. V trimming: 3 bases; J trimming: 8 bases; junction bases outside the gene matches: 10. DNA of the CDR3: TGTGCCAGCAGCGGACAGGGCGTCTATGCCGGCTACACCTTC. Residues: CASSGQGVYAGYTF.

This CDR3 reads CASSPRGRGSEYEQYF. In nucleotides, the CDR3 is TGTGCCAGCAGCCCACGCGGTAGGGGGTCGGAATACGAGCAGTACTTC. This sequence joins TRBV9 and TRBJ2-7, with D possibly TRBD1 on 6 matching bases. The CDR3 has 16 residues. V was pared by 4 bases and J by 4 bases, with 21 bases between. Germline V gene sequence: CDR1 SGDLS, CDR2 YYNGEE.

The V and J genes are TRBV5-6 and TRBJ1-1; D is uncertain. V lost 4 bases and J lost 2, with 6 bases in between. CDR1 and CDR2 from the germline V gene are SGHDT and YYEEEE. This CDR3 spans 12 amino acids. In nucleotides, the CDR3 is TGTGCCAGCAGCATCACTAACACTGAAGCTTTCTTT. This codes for CASSITNTEAFF.

The chain carries TRBV4-1 and TRBJ2-7, with D perhaps matching TRBD1 or TRBD2 (5 bases each). This CDR3 has 18 amino acids. Germline V gives CDR1 MGHRA, CDR2 YSYEKL. With 0 bases removed from V and 0 bases from J, the gap between germline ends came to 18 bases. The CDR3 coding sequence is TGCGCCAGCAGCCAAGATACTTTGGGGACGGGGAGCTCCTACGAGCAGTACTTC. This sequence encodes CASSQDTLGTGSSYEQYF.

The chain has TRBV7-9 and TRBJ2-5; D is possibly TRBD1 or TRBD2 (6 bases each). This CDR3 is 17 amino acids long. V lost 1 base and J 0 bases, leaving 15 bases between the germline ends. In germline, CDR1 is SEHNR, CDR2 FQNEAQ (reference sequence). CDR3 in DNA: TGTGCCAGCAGCTTAGGTCAGTGGGGGGCGTACCAAGAGACCCAGTACTTC. It encodes CASSLGQWGAYQETQYF.

A few counts support this clone. V is TRBV6-5 and J is TRBJ2-3, with 10 bases matching TRBD2. From germline, CDR1 is MNHEY and CDR2 SVGAGI. Trimming took 8 bases from V and 2 from J; bases not matched to a gene: 4. The CDR3 sequence is 14 residues long. Here the CDR3 DNA reads TGTGCCAGCGGGCTAGCGGGGGTCACAGATACGCAGTATTTT. It yields the protein CASGLAGVTDTQYF.

The chain joins TRBV24-1 to TRBJ1-6; D perhaps matches TRBD1 (5 bases). Trimming removed 4 bases from V and 0 bases from J, with 12 bases in between. Germline-derived CDR1 and CDR2 are KGHDR and SFDVKD. CDR3 length equals 17 residues. Here the CDR3 DNA reads TGTGCCACCAGTGAAAAACAGGTGAGCTCCTATAATTCACCCCTCCACTTT. It encodes CATSEKQVSSYNSPLHF.

This chain links TRBV6-4 with TRBJ2-1; tentative D call: TRBD2 (7 bases). Trimming cost V 4 bases and J 1 base, with 14 bases left between them. The germline CDR1 and CDR2 sequences are MRHNA and SNTAGT. CDR3 length equals 16 residues. The CDR3 reads CASSVLGGASYNEQFF. The CDR3 nucleotides are TGTGCCAGCAGTGTCTTAGGGGGGGCATCCTACAATGAGCAGTTCTTC.

The chain uses TRBV9 and TRBJ2-3, with D perhaps matching TRBD2 (6 bases). The V gene lost 2 bases and the J gene lost 2 bases, with 15 bases spanning the gap. The CDR3 totals 16 residues. CDR1 SGDLS and CDR2 YYNGEE come from the germline V gene. The CDR3 nucleotides are TGTGCCAGCAGCGTTCTAGTGGGGGGAAACACAGATACGCAGTATTTT. Protein product: CASSVLVGGNTDTQYF.